A single sample is the source of the 16 T cell receptor beta chains below, sequenced in a study of human T cells and chemical hapten exposure. TCRdb redid the calling of the RACE reads with MiXCR, one entry per CDR3 protein. Of about 190,000 distinct CDR3 sequences in the sample, 24% were seen once. The time point denotes: patch test 3, about 24 weeks after DPC sensitization. Treatment meaning: therapeutic diphenylcyclopropenone sensitization with weekly scalp DPC. This specimen consisted of whole blood, obtained in connection with sensitization to the hapten diphenylcyclopropenone (DPC). The receptors stem from a middle-aged woman with alopecia areata. Some clones in this sample may be carry-over from other donors' samples.

V gene TRBV7-2 combines with J gene TRBJ2-7, with 7 bases matching TRBD2. V was pared by 5 bases and J by 6 bases, with 7 bases of the junction left unmatched. Per germline, CDR1 SGHTA and CDR2 FQGNSA. The CDR3 loop spans 13 amino acids. The CDR3 loop reads CASSRGEGREQYF. CDR3 bases: TGTGCCAGCAGCCGGGGGGAGGGCCGCGAGCAGTACTTC.

This clonotype was seen more than once but under ten times. The V gene is TRBV9, the J gene TRBJ2-2, with unresolved D. The germline CDR1 and CDR2 sequences are SGDLS and YYNGEE. V shed 0 bases and J shed 3 bases, with 6 bases lying between them. The CDR3 contains 14 residues. Written as DNA, the CDR3 is TGTGCCAGCAGCGTAGACAGTGACACCGGGGAGCTGTTTTTT. Residues: CASSVDSDTGELFF. The complete variable domain, with remaining parts taken from reference TRBV9 and TRBJ2-2, reads DSGVTQTPKHLITATGQRVTLRCSPRSGDLSVYWYQQSLDQGLQFLIQYYNGEERAKGNILERFSAQQFPDLHSELNLSSLELGDSALYFCASSVDSDTGELFFGEGSRLTVL.

This clonotype was seen many times. J is TRBJ2-7 and V is TRBV5-1; D remains unclear. V lost 4 bases, J lost 3 bases, and 11 bases lay in between. CDR3 length: 13 amino acids. CDR1 is SGHRS, CDR2 YFSETQ, per germline. CDR3 nucleotides: TGCGCCAGCAGCAACGACCCCAACTACGAGCAGTACTTC. Its protein product is CASSNDPNYEQYF.

V gene TRBV7-2 combines with J gene TRBJ2-5, with a weak D call TRBD2 (6 bases). V lost 5 bases to trimming and J lost 5 bases, with 15 bases between them. CDR1 SGHTA and CDR2 FQGNSA come from the germline V gene. The CDR3 consists of 14 residues. The CDR3 region is CASSLTRWAETQYF. Written as DNA, the CDR3 is TGTGCCAGCAGCCTGACTAGATGGGCTGAGACCCAGTACTTC.

The chain carries TRBV4-2 and TRBJ1-1; the match to TRBD1 covers 7 bases. The CDR3 spans 16 residues. CDR1 and CDR2 (germline): LGHNA, YNFKEQ. The trim removed 3 bases at V and 0 bases at J, leaving 7 bases unmatched. The DNA of the CDR3 is TGTGCCAGCAGCCAGAGGACAGGTACCCTGAACACTGAAGCTTTCTTT. It translates to CASSQRTGTLNTEAFF.

This rearrangement joins TRBV6-5 to TRBJ2-1; D possibly corresponds to TRBD1 (5 bases). Trimming stripped 6 bases from V and 3 bases from J, with 9 bases between. CDR1 is MNHEY, CDR2 SVGAGI, per germline. CDR3 length equals 13 residues. CDR3 residues: CASRPDSYNEQFF. As DNA, the CDR3 is TGTGCCAGCAGGCCTGACAGCTACAATGAGCAGTTCTTC.

In this sample, this clonotype turned up a few times. The chain carries TRBV25-1 and TRBJ2-6; TRBD1 matches 7 bases. The CDR3 has 15 residues. V shed 4 bases, J shed 2 bases, and the junction held 2 bases outside the gene matches. Germline V gene sequence: CDR1 MGHDK, CDR2 SYGVNS. The CDR3 here is CASSGQGTGANVLTF. The CDR3, as DNA: TGTGCCAGCAGTGGACAGGGAACTGGGGCCAACGTCCTGACTTTC.

As DNA, the CDR3 is TGTGCCAGCATGCCCGCGGGGGCCTACAATGAGCAGTTCTTC. Translated: CASMPAGAYNEQFF. This chain uses TRBV25-1 with TRBJ2-1, with 7 bases lining up with TRBD2. J lost 2 bases, V lost 7 bases, and 5 bases had no gene match. Per the germline V gene, CDR1 is MGHDK and CDR2 is SYGVNS. The CDR3 is 14 residues long.

The genes are TRBV10-3 and TRBJ1-1; 8 nucleotides align to TRBD1. The CDR3 covers 14 residues. In germline, CDR1 is ENHRY, CDR2 SYGVKD. With 7 bases clipped from V and 1 base from J, the junction kept 5 bases outside the gene matches. Written as DNA, the CDR3 is TGTGCCATCAAGACAGGGGCCACGAACACTGAAGCTTTCTTT. It is translated as CAIKTGATNTEAFF.

This clonotype was found a few times. V gene TRBV28 combines with J gene TRBJ2-7, with a possible D match to TRBD1 (7 bases). Germline assignment: CDR1 MDHEN and CDR2 SYDVKM. The CDR3 has 14 residues. V was trimmed by 8 bases and J by 3 bases, leaving 17 bases between them. CDR3 bases: TGTGCCAGCGGAAACAGGGGTAGCGGCTACGAGCAGTACTTC. Protein: CASGNRGSGYEQYF.

The chain joins TRBV24-1 to TRBJ2-3; D is undetermined. CDR3 length: 14 residues. Trimming left V 4 bases short and J 4 bases short, with 11 bases between. The germline V gene has CDR1 KGHDR and CDR2 SFDVKD. CDR3 sequence: CATSEAAFADTQYF. The CDR3 DNA follows: TGTGCCACCAGTGAGGCCGCGTTCGCAGATACGCAGTATTTT.

The V gene is TRBV12-3 or TRBV12-4, the J gene TRBJ2-5; D uncertain. Trimming took off 3 bases at V and 3 bases at J, with 11 bases between the two ends. The length of the CDR3 is 14 residues. The CDR3 here is CASSFTVGKETQYF. The CDR3 coding sequence is TGTGCCAGCAGTTTTACCGTTGGGAAAGAGACCCAGTACTTC.

The genes are TRBV7-9 and TRBJ1-1; unclear D gene. Germline V gene sequence: CDR1 SEHNR, CDR2 FQNEAQ (reference sequence). The length of the CDR3 is 15 residues. V was clipped by 2 bases and J by 8 bases, with 18 bases between them. CDR3 loop: CASSLMNSQSAEAFF. CDR3 DNA sequence: TGTGCCAGCAGCTTAATGAACAGTCAGAGTGCAGAAGCTTTCTTT.

This clonotype appeared a few times. The chain employs TRBV7-2 and TRBJ2-5; D is ambiguous. The CDR3 runs 12 residues. With 5 bases removed from V and 5 bases from J, the gap between germline ends came to 9 bases. Germline CDR1 reads SGHTA; CDR2 reads FQGNSA. The CDR3 sequence is CASSPVGETQYF. Here the CDR3 DNA reads TGTGCCAGCAGCCCCGTCGGCGAGACCCAGTACTTC.

V usage is TRBV6-5 and J usage is TRBJ2-3; 9 nucleotides agree with TRBD2. The germline CDR1 and CDR2 sequences are MNHEY and SVGAGI. Trimming cost V 1 base and J 2 bases; bases outside gene matches: 7. The CDR3 has 17 residues. The CDR3 DNA reads as TGTGCCAGCAGTTACTACTACTGGACTAGCGTCACAGATACGCAGTATTTT. Translating gives CASSYYYWTSVTDTQYF.

The V call is TRBV6-2 or TRBV6-3, the J call TRBJ2-1, with TRBD2 matching 12 bases. V was clipped by 6 bases and J by 9 bases; unmatched bases: 9. Germline CDR1 MNHEY, CDR2 SVGEGT. The CDR3 length is 15 residues. The CDR3 region has the DNA TGTGCCAGCAGCTCCCCGCTAGCGGGGGGGAGTGAGCAGTTCTTC. This codes for CASSSPLAGGSEQFF.